A single sample is the source of the 18 T cell receptor beta chains below, sequenced in a study of shared clonotypes between healthy human individuals. This table comes from immunoSEQ multiplex PCR, and its TCRdb copy is limited to in-frame clones, with some not included. The sample contains roughly 1,600,000 clones, approximately 98.5% of which appear only once. The sample comprised naive CD4+ T cells sorted from blood. The sample's subset: CD45RA+ positively selected. These receptors all come from a man in his thirties or forties in good health.

This chain connects TRBV4-2 to TRBJ1-1; D unresolved. Germline CDR1 and CDR2: LGHNA and YNFKEQ. V gave up 0 bases and J gave up 7 bases, with 12 bases separating them. The CDR3 loop spans 14 amino acids. The CDR3 here is CASSQEGNTGEAFF. Here the CDR3 DNA reads TGTGCCAGCAGCCAAGAGGGGAACACGGGTGAAGCTTTCTTT.

The chain joins TRBV5-1 to TRBJ1-5; no firm D call. The CDR3 has 14 amino acids. The germline V and J ends were trimmed by 5 bases and 2 bases, with 11 bases remaining between them. From germline, CDR1 is SGHRS and CDR2 YFSETQ. CDR3 nucleotide sequence: TGCGCCAGCAGTCCGGGGTTAGGCAATCAGCCCCAGCATTTT. It is translated as CASSPGLGNQPQHF.

This rearrangement joins TRBV5-1 to TRBJ1-4; 7 bases are shared with TRBD1. The CDR3 has 17 residues. CDR1 and CDR2 (germline): SGHRS, YFSETQ. V trimming: 0 bases; J trimming: 3 bases; junction bases outside the gene matches: 8. The CDR3 DNA reads TGCGCCAGCAGCTTGGGCGGACAGGTTTCTGCTAATGAAAAACTGTTTTTT. This translates into CASSLGGQVSANEKLFF.

V and J are TRBV4-3 and TRBJ1-1; D is undetermined. There are 15 residues in the CDR3. CDR1 and CDR2 from the germline V gene are LGHNA and YSLEER. Trimming pared 3 bases from V and 8 bases from J, leaving 19 bases between. The CDR3 sequence: CASSQEKQAFREAFF. CDR3 nucleotides: TGCGCCAGCAGCCAGGAAAAGCAGGCTTTCCGAGAAGCTTTCTTT.

This chain uses TRBV6-5 with TRBJ1-1, with no clear D. Trimming pared 2 bases from V and 0 bases from J, leaving 7 bases between. CDR1 is MNHEY, CDR2 SVGAGI, per germline. This CDR3 has 14 residues. CDR3 sequence reads: CASSYERVNTEAFF. CDR3 sequence (DNA): TGTGCCAGCAGTTACGAACGGGTGAACACTGAAGCTTTCTTT.

The chain combines TRBV6-5 with TRBJ2-1, with a weak D call TRBD2 (6 bases). The CDR3 totals 13 residues. The germline V gene encodes CDR1 MNHEY and CDR2 SVGAGI. Trimming took 5 bases from V and 8 from J, leaving 13 bases between them. CDR3 protein: CASSQRGDHEQFF. For the CDR3, the DNA is TGTGCCAGCAGTCAACGCGGGGACCATGAGCAGTTCTTC.

V and J are TRBV15 and TRBJ1-1, with TRBD1 as a possible D gene (5 bases). With 1 base removed from V and 5 bases from J, the gap between germline ends came to 20 bases. Germline values: CDR1 LNHNV, CDR2 YYDKDF (reference sequence). CDR3 length: 17 amino acids. The DNA for the CDR3 is TGTGCCACCAGCAGAGGGCCGGGAGTCGGGGCTTGGACTGAAGCTTTCTTT. Amino acids: CATSRGPGVGAWTEAFF.

This clone was detected only once. CDR3 sequence: CASSPIRRDIQGDEQYF. The CDR3 region has the DNA TGTGCCAGCTCACCAATTAGGAGGGACATCCAAGGGGACGAGCAGTACTTC. The chain links TRBV18 to TRBJ2-7; D may correspond to TRBD1 or TRBD2 (6 bases each). V gave up 2 bases and J gave up 5 bases, with 22 bases separating them. The CDR3 loop spans 17 amino acids. CDR1 is KGHSH, CDR2 LQKENI, per germline.

This clone was counted once. In the same sample, other DNA sequences code for this CDR3. The chain has TRBV18 and TRBJ2-5; no clear D. V lost 4 bases and J 2 bases, leaving 5 bases between the germline ends. This CDR3 region has 12 residues. The germline V gene has CDR1 KGHSH and CDR2 LQKENI. This CDR3 is CASSLQQETQYF. The DNA of the CDR3 is TGTGCCAGCTCACTCCAACAAGAGACCCAGTACTTC.

Concerning this clone itself: This CDR3 is also generated by other DNA sequences in the sample. This chain uses TRBV9 with TRBJ2-5; D unresolved. The germline gives CDR1 SGDLS, CDR2 YYNGEE. Trimming removed 0 bases at V and 3 bases at J, with 3 bases between. The CDR3 is 12 residues long. CDR3 in DNA: TGTGCCAGCAGCGTAGCTGAAGAGACCCAGTACTTC. Its translation: CASSVAEETQYF.

The chain links TRBV18 to TRBJ1-5; no reliable D call. The CDR3 contains 13 residues. The V gene lost 1 base and the J gene lost 4 bases, with 5 bases spanning the gap. In germline, CDR1 is KGHSH, CDR2 LQKENI. In nucleotides, the CDR3 is TGTGCCAGCTCACCACGGGATAATCAGCCCCAGCATTTT. Translated: CASSPRDNQPQHF. Variable domain in full (rest from reference TRBV18 and TRBJ1-5): NAGVMQNPRHLVRRRGQEARLRCSPMKGHSHVYWYRQLPEEGLKFMVYLQKENIIDESGMPKERFSAEFPKEGPSILRIQQVVRGDSAAYFCASSPRDNQPQHFGDGTRLSIL.

The chain is built from TRBV28 and TRBJ2-3; TRBD2 agrees at 8 bases. The V segment lost 6 bases and the J segment 5 bases; nucleotides outside the gene matches: 16. Germline CDR1 and CDR2: MDHEN and SYDVKM. There are 17 residues in the CDR3. The CDR3 loop is CASSHPPEAGAVDTQYF. The CDR3 DNA is TGTGCCAGCAGCCACCCGCCAGAAGCGGGAGCGGTAGATACGCAGTATTTT.

The chain combines TRBV18 with TRBJ2-2; 8 bases are shared with TRBD1. The trim removed 1 base at V and 7 bases at J, leaving 5 bases unmatched. The CDR3 covers 15 residues. Looked up from germline, CDR1 is KGHSH and CDR2 is LQKENI. As DNA, the CDR3 is TGTGCCAGCTCACCACTTCACAGGGGGGACGGGGAGCTGTTTTTT. Translated, it gives CASSPLHRGDGELFF.

The gene calls are TRBV30 and TRBJ2-3; D not certain. CDR3 size: 13 residues. Germline V gene sequence: CDR1 GTSNPN, CDR2 SVGIG (reference sequence). V gave up 4 bases and J gave up 2 bases, with 10 bases separating them. This CDR3 reads CAWNMVDTDTQYF. CDR3 bases: TGTGCCTGGAATATGGTTGACACAGATACGCAGTATTTT.

This chain connects TRBV25-1 to TRBJ2-4; tentatively, D is TRBD2 (5 bases). The CDR3 contains 14 residues. Germline lookup yields CDR1 MGHDK and CDR2 SYGVNS. The V and J ends lost 2 bases and 2 bases respectively, with 7 bases between them. CDR3 residues: CASSEGLTKNIQYF. The CDR3 bases are TGTGCCAGCAGTGAAGGACTCACCAAAAACATTCAGTACTTC.

The gene calls are TRBV7-2 and TRBJ1-4; 9 nucleotides line up with TRBD1. This CDR3 is built from 15 residues. CDR1 and CDR2 (germline): SGHTA, FQGNSA. The J segment lost 5 bases and the V segment lost 5 bases, leaving 6 bases of the junction unmatched. CDR3: CASSRDRGVNEKLFF. In DNA, the CDR3 is TGTGCCAGCAGCCGAGACAGGGGGGTAAATGAAAAACTGTTTTTT.

The chain has TRBV4-1 and TRBJ1-2; no firm D call. The CDR3 sequence is 14 residues long. Germline lookup yields CDR1 MGHRA and CDR2 YSYEKL. V was cut by 4 bases and J by 3 bases, with 12 bases left in between. The CDR3 coding sequence is TGCGCCAGCAGCCCGGACCGAACGGACTATGGCTACACCTTC. It specifies CASSPDRTDYGYTF.

V gene TRBV7-3 combines with J gene TRBJ2-3, with D perhaps matching TRBD2 (6 bases). Per germline, CDR1 SGHTA and CDR2 FQGTGA. V lost 0 bases and J lost 1, with 11 bases in between. The CDR3 totals 16 residues. Here the CDR3 reads CASSLTEGPGTDTQYF. The CDR3 DNA is TGTGCCAGCAGCTTAACGGAGGGTCCTGGCACAGATACGCAGTATTTT.